These T cell receptor beta chains were read from a single sample in a study of T-cell reconstitution after alpha-beta-depleted transplantation in children. TCRdb reprocessed the PCR reads via MiXCR and lists one record per CDR3 protein. The table has under 300,000 distinct CDR3 sequences, 9.7% seen once. Sequencing used PBMCs from the stem cell graft donor, obtained from the stem cell graft. Every receptor here comes from a human donor who donated a stem cell graft to a child with SCID. CDR3s include the opening cysteine and the closing phenylalanine or tryptophan. The order of the fields is D gene, J gene, CDR3 length, clone size, V gene, CDR3 DNA, CDR3 protein. D genes are given only for firm matches. A row's size may be missing; if present it is once, few, many or a size class.

d_gene: TRBD1
j_gene: TRBJ2-3
len: 17
abundance: many
v_gene: TRBV7-6
CDR3nt: TGTGCCAGCAGCCCAAGGACAGGGAGTGCTAGCACAGATACGCAGTATTTT
CDR3aa: CASSPRTGSASTDTQYF

d_gene: -
j_gene: TRBJ2-3
len: 11
abundance: many
v_gene: TRBV20-1
CDR3nt: TGCAGTGCAAAGCTCACAGATACGCAGTATTTT
CDR3aa: CSAKLTDTQYF

d_gene: -
j_gene: TRBJ1-2
len: 13
abundance: many
v_gene: TRBV15
CDR3nt: TGTGCCACCAGCCCGAGCCCCAACTATGGCTACACCTTC
CDR3aa: CATSPSPNYGYTF

d_gene: -
j_gene: TRBJ2-1
len: 13
abundance: many
v_gene: TRBV11-2
CDR3nt: TGTGCCAGCAGCTTACCTACCCGCAATGAGCAGTTCTTC
CDR3aa: CASSLPTRNEQFF

d_gene: -
j_gene: TRBJ1-6
len: 16
abundance: medium-sized
v_gene: TRBV7-8
CDR3nt: TGTGCCAGCAGGTCCTCGGGAACTGGTTATAATTCACCCCTCCACTTT
CDR3aa: CASRSSGTGYNSPLHF

d_gene: -
j_gene: TRBJ1-4
len: 15
abundance: many
v_gene: TRBV5-6
CDR3nt: TGTGCCAGCAGCGACAACAGACAGTATAATGAAAAACTGTTTTTT
CDR3aa: CASSDNRQYNEKLFF

d_gene: -
j_gene: TRBJ1-3
len: 16
abundance: many
v_gene: TRBV5-1
CDR3nt: TGCGCCAGCAGCACCGGCCCCGTTGGGTCGGGAAACACCATATATTTT
CDR3aa: CASSTGPVGSGNTIYF

d_gene: TRBD1
j_gene: TRBJ2-2
len: 15
abundance: many
v_gene: TRBV12-3/TRBV12-4
CDR3nt: TGTGCCAGCAGACTCACAGGGGGCAACACCGGGGAGCTGTTTTTT
CDR3aa: CASRLTGGNTGELFF

d_gene: -
j_gene: TRBJ2-1
len: 17
abundance: many
v_gene: TRBV5-1
CDR3nt: TGCGCCAGCAGCTTGGCTTCCTTGGGGGTCCCCGGCATTGAGCAGTTCTTC
CDR3aa: CASSLASLGVPGIEQFF

d_gene: -
j_gene: TRBJ1-4
len: 15
abundance: many
v_gene: TRBV6-5
CDR3nt: TGTGCCAGCAGTTACTCGACGGGTAATAATGAAAAACTGTTTTTT
CDR3aa: CASSYSTGNNEKLFF

d_gene: -
j_gene: TRBJ2-1
len: 17
abundance: many
v_gene: TRBV7-8
CDR3nt: TGTGCCAGCAGCTCCGAGATGGGACGGACTACCTACAATGAGCAGTTCTTC
CDR3aa: CASSSEMGRTTYNEQFF

d_gene: -
j_gene: TRBJ2-1
len: 12
abundance: many
v_gene: TRBV10-3
CDR3nt: TGTGCCATCGGCAGGGTTTGGGATGAGCAGTTCTTC
CDR3aa: CAIGRVWDEQFF

d_gene: TRBD2
j_gene: TRBJ2-1
len: 15
abundance: many
v_gene: TRBV6-2/TRBV6-3
CDR3nt: TGTGCCAGCAGAACTAGCGGGGGGCCGTACAATGAGCAGTTCTTC
CDR3aa: CASRTSGGPYNEQFF

d_gene: TRBD1
j_gene: TRBJ1-1
len: 14
abundance: many
v_gene: TRBV6-2/TRBV6-3
CDR3nt: TGTGCCAGCATCCAACCGGGACAGGGGATTGAAGCTTTCTTT
CDR3aa: CASIQPGQGIEAFF

d_gene: -
j_gene: TRBJ1-4
len: 17
abundance: many
v_gene: TRBV7-9
CDR3nt: TGTGCCAGCAGCTTACTCACCATCACAGCAACTAATGAAAAACTGTTTTTT
CDR3aa: CASSLLTITATNEKLFF

d_gene: -
j_gene: TRBJ2-1
len: 14
abundance: -
v_gene: TRBV30
CDR3nt: TGTGCCTGGAGTAGGGGTGCGCCTGGCAATGAGCAGTTCTTC
CDR3aa: CAWSRGAPGNEQFF

d_gene: -
j_gene: TRBJ1-1
len: 15
abundance: few
v_gene: TRBV2
CDR3nt: TGTGCCAGCAGGAGGGAGGGATTTCTAAACACTGAAGCTTTCTTT
CDR3aa: CASRREGFLNTEAFF

d_gene: -
j_gene: TRBJ1-4
len: 14
abundance: many
v_gene: TRBV5-1
CDR3nt: TGCGCCAGCAGCCCGACACCTACTAATGAAAAACTGTTTTTT
CDR3aa: CASSPTPTNEKLFF

d_gene: TRBD2
j_gene: TRBJ2-3
len: 15
abundance: many
v_gene: TRBV6-1
CDR3nt: TGTGCCAGCGACCCTCGGGGACTAGATACAGATACGCAGTATTTT
CDR3aa: CASDPRGLDTDTQYF

d_gene: TRBD1
j_gene: TRBJ1-3
len: 17
abundance: many
v_gene: TRBV12-3/TRBV12-4
CDR3nt: TGTGCCAGCAGTTTGGGGGGACAGGGATCTATAGGAAACACCATATATTTT
CDR3aa: CASSLGGQGSIGNTIYF

d_gene: TRBD1
j_gene: TRBJ2-7
len: 17
abundance: once
v_gene: TRBV11-2
CDR3nt: TGTGCCAGCAGCTTCCGGGACAGGCGGATAAGGGGATACGAGCAGTACTTC
CDR3aa: CASSFRDRRIRGYEQYF

d_gene: -
j_gene: TRBJ2-3
len: 17
abundance: many
v_gene: TRBV7-9
CDR3nt: TGTGCCAGCAGCTTAGGGGGTTTAGCGGATTTCACAGATACGCAGTATTTT
CDR3aa: CASSLGGLADFTDTQYF

d_gene: TRBD2
j_gene: TRBJ2-1
len: 16
abundance: many
v_gene: TRBV5-1
CDR3nt: TGCGCCAGCAGCTTGTACCTAGCGGGTTCCTACAATGAGCAGTTCTTC
CDR3aa: CASSLYLAGSYNEQFF

d_gene: TRBD1
j_gene: TRBJ1-1
len: 13
abundance: many
v_gene: TRBV10-3
CDR3nt: TGTGCCATCAGCCTCAGGGGGGACACTGAAGCTTTCTTT
CDR3aa: CAISLRGDTEAFF

d_gene: TRBD2
j_gene: TRBJ2-5
len: 15
abundance: many
v_gene: TRBV28
CDR3nt: TGTGCCAGCAGTGGACTAGCGGGGCCCCAAGAGACCCAGTACTTC
CDR3aa: CASSGLAGPQETQYF

d_gene: -
j_gene: TRBJ1-5
len: 15
abundance: -
v_gene: TRBV30
CDR3nt: TGTGCCTGGAGTTTAGCGGGGAACTTGAATCAGCCCCAGCATTTT
CDR3aa: CAWSLAGNLNQPQHF

d_gene: -
j_gene: TRBJ2-2
len: 13
abundance: many
v_gene: TRBV19
CDR3nt: TGTGCCAGTAGACAGGGGAACACCGGGGAGCTGTTTTTT
CDR3aa: CASRQGNTGELFF

d_gene: TRBD1
j_gene: TRBJ1-2
len: 12
abundance: many
v_gene: TRBV20-1
CDR3nt: TGCAGTGCTAGGGGACAGGCCTATGGCTACACCTTC
CDR3aa: CSARGQAYGYTF

d_gene: TRBD1
j_gene: TRBJ2-5
len: 16
abundance: many
v_gene: TRBV15
CDR3nt: TGTGCCACCAGCGGTGGTGTGACAGGGATAATCGAGACCCAGTACTTC
CDR3aa: CATSGGVTGIIETQYF

d_gene: -
j_gene: TRBJ1-1
len: 17
abundance: many
v_gene: TRBV5-1
CDR3nt: TGCGCCAGCAGCCCCATACGACAGGTATTTGGGAACACTGAAGCTTTCTTT
CDR3aa: CASSPIRQVFGNTEAFF

d_gene: TRBD1
j_gene: TRBJ2-7
len: 14
abundance: many
v_gene: TRBV5-1
CDR3nt: TGCGCCAGCAGCCCAACGACAGGGTGGTACGAGCAGTACTTC
CDR3aa: CASSPTTGWYEQYF

d_gene: -
j_gene: TRBJ1-2
len: 13
abundance: many
v_gene: TRBV5-5
CDR3nt: TGTGCCAGCAGCTTGTCGGGTCTATGGGGCTACACCTTC
CDR3aa: CASSLSGLWGYTF

d_gene: -
j_gene: TRBJ2-1
len: 14
abundance: many
v_gene: TRBV12-3/TRBV12-4
CDR3nt: TGTGCCAGCAGCTTGGGACTCCTCTACAATGAGCAGTTCTTC
CDR3aa: CASSLGLLYNEQFF

d_gene: -
j_gene: TRBJ2-7
len: 13
abundance: many
v_gene: TRBV5-1
CDR3nt: TGCGCCAGCAGCTTGGGAGGAGGGGACGAGCAGTACTTC
CDR3aa: CASSLGGGDEQYF

d_gene: TRBD1
j_gene: TRBJ2-3
len: 15
abundance: many
v_gene: TRBV7-6
CDR3nt: TGTGCCAGCAGCTCCCGGGACAGGGTCACAGATACGCAGTATTTT
CDR3aa: CASSSRDRVTDTQYF

d_gene: -
j_gene: TRBJ2-1
len: 15
abundance: many
v_gene: TRBV4-2
CDR3nt: TGTGCCAGCAGCCCCTCGGATAGCACCTACAATGAGCAGTTCTTC
CDR3aa: CASSPSDSTYNEQFF

d_gene: TRBD1
j_gene: TRBJ2-2
len: 17
abundance: few
v_gene: TRBV9
CDR3nt: TGTGCCAGCAGCGTCCGCCCGGGACAGGGGGGCACCGGGGAGCTGTTTTTT
CDR3aa: CASSVRPGQGGTGELFF

d_gene: -
j_gene: TRBJ1-5
len: 16
abundance: many
v_gene: TRBV20-1
CDR3nt: TGCAGTGCTAGCGGGTGGGCGCTGGTTAGCAATCAGCCCCAGCATTTT
CDR3aa: CSASGWALVSNQPQHF

d_gene: TRBD1
j_gene: TRBJ2-7
len: 15
abundance: many
v_gene: TRBV5-1
CDR3nt: TGCGCCAGCAGCCGAGGGGGACAGGTGACCTACGAGCAGTACTTC
CDR3aa: CASSRGGQVTYEQYF

d_gene: -
j_gene: TRBJ2-2
len: 19
abundance: once
v_gene: TRBV5-1
CDR3nt: TGCGCCAGCAGCTTGGCCTTGGACAGAAAAGATCGGAACACCGGGGAGCTGTTTTTT
CDR3aa: CASSLALDRKDRNTGELFF

d_gene: -
j_gene: TRBJ1-5
len: 15
abundance: many
v_gene: TRBV12-3/TRBV12-4
CDR3nt: TGTGCCAGCAGGCTGGGGCTCTCCGATAATCAGCCCCAGCATTTT
CDR3aa: CASRLGLSDNQPQHF

d_gene: -
j_gene: TRBJ1-3
len: 17
abundance: many
v_gene: TRBV7-9
CDR3nt: TGTGCCAGCAGCTTAGAGGGAGCCCGCTCCTCTGGAAACACCATATATTTT
CDR3aa: CASSLEGARSSGNTIYF